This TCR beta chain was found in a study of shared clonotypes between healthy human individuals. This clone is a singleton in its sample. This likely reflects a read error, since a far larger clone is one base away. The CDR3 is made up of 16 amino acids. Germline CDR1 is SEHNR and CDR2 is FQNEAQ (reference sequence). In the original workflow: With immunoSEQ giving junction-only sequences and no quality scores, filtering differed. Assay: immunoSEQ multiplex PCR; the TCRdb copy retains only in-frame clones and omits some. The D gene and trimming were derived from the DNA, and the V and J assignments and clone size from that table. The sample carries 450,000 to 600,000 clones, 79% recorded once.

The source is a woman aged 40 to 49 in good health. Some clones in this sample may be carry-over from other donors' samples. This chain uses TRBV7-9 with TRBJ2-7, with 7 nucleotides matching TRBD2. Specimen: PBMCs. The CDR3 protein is CASSLAGGPTRYEQHF. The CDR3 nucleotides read TGTGCCAGCAGCTTAGCGGGAGGGCCCACTAGATACGAGCAGCACTTC.